The source of this TCR beta chain is a study of blood T cells in healthy people across ages. This clonotype appeared a few times. Samples each yielded at least 6 micrograms of total RNA. V was clipped by 3 bases and J by 3 bases, with 12 bases between them. This CDR3 has 14 residues. Germline V CDR1 and CDR2: DFQATT, SNEGSKA (reference sequence). Combining a sample-barcoded 5' primer with a J-beta primer mix, a second PCR ran for roughly 7 to 12 cycles. Using its own MiXCR run on the 5' RACE reads, TCRdb lists one record per CDR3 protein. The sample records more than 1,000,000 distinct CDR3 sequences, under 30% being singletons. This sample also appeared in a second study, on T cells of mothers and their children. That investigation notes: RNA extracted was entirely used for cDNA synthesis, 1.5 ug per 15 ul. Using the M1S primer, the second PCR added sample barcodes along with 2-4 random nucleotides.

The TCR originated in a girl aged 2 to 9 in good health. The gene calls are TRBV20-1 and TRBJ2-1; D may be TRBD2 (6 bases). Material for sequencing was blood. The chain's CDR3 is CSASWAGHYNEQFF. CDR3 sequence (DNA): TGCAGTGCTAGTTGGGCGGGGCACTACAATGAGCAGTTCTTC.